The source of this T cell receptor (beta chain) is a study of human T cells and chemical hapten exposure. As for the study in general: Small pooled library volume differences mainly caused per-sample TCR yield variation.

Time point noted: patch test 3, about 24 weeks after DPC sensitization. Treatment specified: therapeutic diphenylcyclopropenone sensitization with weekly scalp DPC. A single record per CDR3 protein comes from TCRdb applying MiXCR to the RACE reads. The sample carries 25,000 to 35,000 distinct CDR3 sequences, 5.5% to 6.5% recorded once. This clonotype showed up many times. V lost 6 bases and J lost 2, with 20 bases in between. CDR3 length: 15 residues. Germline CDR1 reads SQVTM; CDR2 reads ANQGSEA. The V gene is TRBV29-1, the J gene TRBJ2-7; tentative D call: TRBD2 (6 bases). The material was whole blood, obtained in connection with sensitization to the hapten diphenylcyclopropenone (DPC). The receptor comes from a man aged 30 to 45 with alopecia areata. Some clones in this sample may be carry-over from other donors' samples. CDR3 sequence (DNA): TGCAGCGTGCGAATATTGGAGGGTTTCCCCTACGAGCAGTACTTC. Translating gives CSVRILEGFPYEQYF.